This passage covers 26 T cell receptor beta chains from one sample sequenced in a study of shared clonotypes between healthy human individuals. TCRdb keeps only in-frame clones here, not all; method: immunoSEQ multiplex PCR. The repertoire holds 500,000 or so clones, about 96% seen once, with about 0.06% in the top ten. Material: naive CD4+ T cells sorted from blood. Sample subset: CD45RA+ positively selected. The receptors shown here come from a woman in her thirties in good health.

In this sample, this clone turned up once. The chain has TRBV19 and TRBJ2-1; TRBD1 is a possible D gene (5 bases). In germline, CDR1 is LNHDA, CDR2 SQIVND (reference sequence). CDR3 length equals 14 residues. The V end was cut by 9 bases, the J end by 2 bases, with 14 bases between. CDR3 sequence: CASLAGPPYNEQFF. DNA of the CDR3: TGTGCCAGCCTTGCAGGGCCCCCCTACAATGAGCAGTTCTTC.

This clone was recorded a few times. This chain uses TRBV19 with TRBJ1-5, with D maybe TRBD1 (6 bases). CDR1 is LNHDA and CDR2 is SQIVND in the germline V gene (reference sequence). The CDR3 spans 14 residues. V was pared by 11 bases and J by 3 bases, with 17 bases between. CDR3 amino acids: CASRDNQINQPQHF. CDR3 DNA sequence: TGTGCCTCTCGGGACAATCAGATCAATCAGCCCCAGCATTTT.

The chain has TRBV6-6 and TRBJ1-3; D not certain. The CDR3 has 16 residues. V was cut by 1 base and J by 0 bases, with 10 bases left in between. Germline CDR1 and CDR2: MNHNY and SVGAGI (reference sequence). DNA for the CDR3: TGTGCCAGCAGTTACTTTGGAATAGCCTCTGGAAACACCATATATTTT. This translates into CASSYFGIASGNTIYF.

CDR3 sequence reads: CASSMLADASFEQYF. The CDR3 bases are TGTGCCAGTAGTATGTTGGCAGACGCGTCGTTCGAGCAGTACTTC. The rearrangement links TRBV19 to TRBJ2-7; D is unresolved. CDR3 size: 15 residues. V lost 3 bases, J lost 6 bases, and 18 bases lay in between. In germline, CDR1 is LNHDA, CDR2 SQIVND (reference sequence).

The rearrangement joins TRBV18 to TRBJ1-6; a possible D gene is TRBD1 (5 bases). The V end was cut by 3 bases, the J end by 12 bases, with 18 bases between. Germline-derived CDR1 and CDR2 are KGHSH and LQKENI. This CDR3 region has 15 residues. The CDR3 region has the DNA TGTGCCAGCTCACCCCAGGGACGAATCACGAGACCCCTCCACTTT. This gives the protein CASSPQGRITRPLHF.

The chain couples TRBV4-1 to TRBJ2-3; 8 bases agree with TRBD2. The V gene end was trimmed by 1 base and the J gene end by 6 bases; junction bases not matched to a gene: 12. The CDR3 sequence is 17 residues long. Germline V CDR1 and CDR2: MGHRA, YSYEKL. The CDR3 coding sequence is TGCGCCAGCAGCCAAGTAAAATGGCGGGAGGCCGTGGATACGCAGTATTTT. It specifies CASSQVKWREAVDTQYF.

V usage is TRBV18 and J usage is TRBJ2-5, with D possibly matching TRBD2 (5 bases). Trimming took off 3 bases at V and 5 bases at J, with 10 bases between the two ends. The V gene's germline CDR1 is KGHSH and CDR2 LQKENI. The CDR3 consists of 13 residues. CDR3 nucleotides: TGTGCCAGCTCACCGGGAGTTCGGGAGACCCAGTACTTC. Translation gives CASSPGVRETQYF.

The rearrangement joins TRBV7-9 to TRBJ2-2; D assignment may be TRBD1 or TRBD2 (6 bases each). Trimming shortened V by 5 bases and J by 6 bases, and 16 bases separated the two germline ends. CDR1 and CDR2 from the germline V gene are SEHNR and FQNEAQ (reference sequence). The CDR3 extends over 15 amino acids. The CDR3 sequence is CASSPWGAEAGELFF. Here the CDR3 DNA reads TGTGCCAGCAGCCCATGGGGGGCTGAGGCCGGGGAGCTGTTTTTT.

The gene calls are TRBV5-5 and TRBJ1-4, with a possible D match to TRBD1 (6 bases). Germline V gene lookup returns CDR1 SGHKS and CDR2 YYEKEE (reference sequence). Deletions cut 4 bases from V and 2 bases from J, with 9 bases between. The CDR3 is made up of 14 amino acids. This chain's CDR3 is CASSIRGTNEKLFF. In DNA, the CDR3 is TGTGCCAGCAGCATAAGGGGGACTAATGAAAAACTGTTTTTT.

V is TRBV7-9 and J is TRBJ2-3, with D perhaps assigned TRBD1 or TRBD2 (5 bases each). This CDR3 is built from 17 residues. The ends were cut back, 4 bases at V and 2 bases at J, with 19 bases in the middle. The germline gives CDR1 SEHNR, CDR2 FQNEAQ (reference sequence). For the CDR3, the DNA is TGTGCCAGCAGCTACCCACGGGCTGGGGACCCCACAGATACGCAGTATTTT. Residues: CASSYPRAGDPTDTQYF.

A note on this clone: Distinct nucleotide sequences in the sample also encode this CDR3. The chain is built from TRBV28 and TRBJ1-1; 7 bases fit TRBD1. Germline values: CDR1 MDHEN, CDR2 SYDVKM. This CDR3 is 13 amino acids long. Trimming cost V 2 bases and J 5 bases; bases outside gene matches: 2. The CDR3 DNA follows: TGTGCCAGCAGTTTACAGGGGGGTACTGAAGCTTTCTTT. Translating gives CASSLQGGTEAFF. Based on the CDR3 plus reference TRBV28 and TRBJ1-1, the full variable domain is DVKVTQSSRYLVKRTGEKVFLECVQDMDHENMFWYRQDPGLGLRLIYFSYDVKMKEKGDIPEGYSVSREKKERFSLILESASTNQTSMYLCASSLQGGTEAFFGQGTRLTVV.

The CDR3 DNA reads TGTGCCAGCAGTTTCGCCGGACCAGCGAAGAATGAGCAGTTCTTC. Its protein product is CASSFAGPAKNEQFF. The chain joins TRBV28 to TRBJ2-1; D is unclear. The germline CDR1 and CDR2 sequences are MDHEN and SYDVKM. V was cut by 3 bases and J by 7 bases, with 16 bases left in between. The CDR3 totals 15 residues. The whole variable domain, remainder taken from reference TRBV28 and TRBJ2-1, is DVKVTQSSRYLVKRTGEKVFLECVQDMDHENMFWYRQDPGLGLRLIYFSYDVKMKEKGDIPEGYSVSREKKERFSLILESASTNQTSMYLCASSFAGPAKNEQFFGPGTRLTVL.

In DNA form, the CDR3 reads TGCAGCGTTGGAAGACAGTTAGCCTACAATGAGCAGTTCTTC. The encoded protein is CSVGRQLAYNEQFF. V gene TRBV29-1 combines with J gene TRBJ2-1, with a possible D match to TRBD1 (5 bases). CDR1 SQVTM and CDR2 ANQGSEA come from the germline V gene. Between the trimmed V and J ends, which lost 4 bases and 2 bases, there was a span of 12 bases. This CDR3 has 14 residues.

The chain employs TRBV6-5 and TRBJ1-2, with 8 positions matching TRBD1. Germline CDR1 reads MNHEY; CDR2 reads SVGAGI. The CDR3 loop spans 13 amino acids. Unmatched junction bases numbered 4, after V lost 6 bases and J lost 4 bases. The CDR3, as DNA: TGTGCCAGCAGCGACAGGGGAGGCTATGGCTACACCTTC. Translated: CASSDRGGYGYTF.

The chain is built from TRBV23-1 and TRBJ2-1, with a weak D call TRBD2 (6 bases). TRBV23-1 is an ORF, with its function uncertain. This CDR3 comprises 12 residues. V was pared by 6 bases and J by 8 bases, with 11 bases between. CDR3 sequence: CASSLAADEQFF. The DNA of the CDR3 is TGCGCCAGCAGCTTAGCGGCGGATGAGCAGTTCTTC.

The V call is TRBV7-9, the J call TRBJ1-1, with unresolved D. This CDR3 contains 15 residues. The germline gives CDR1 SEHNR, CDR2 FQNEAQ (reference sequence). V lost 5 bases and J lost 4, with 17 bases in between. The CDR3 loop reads CASSTREGRATEAFF. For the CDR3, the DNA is TGTGCCAGCAGCACTAGGGAGGGAAGGGCCACTGAAGCTTTCTTT.

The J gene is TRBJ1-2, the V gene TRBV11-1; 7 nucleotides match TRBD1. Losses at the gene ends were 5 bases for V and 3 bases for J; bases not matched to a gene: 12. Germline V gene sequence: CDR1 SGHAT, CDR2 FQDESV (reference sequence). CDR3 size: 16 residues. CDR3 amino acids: CASSPGGTASYYGYTF. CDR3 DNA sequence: TGTGCCAGCAGCCCCGGCGGGACAGCGAGTTACTATGGCTACACCTTC.

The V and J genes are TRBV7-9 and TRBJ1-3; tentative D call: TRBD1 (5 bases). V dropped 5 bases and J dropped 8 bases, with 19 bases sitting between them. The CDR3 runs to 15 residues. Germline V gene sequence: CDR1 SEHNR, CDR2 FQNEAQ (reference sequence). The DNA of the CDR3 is TGTGCCAGCAGCCGGCAGGGACTTATTGAAGACACCATATATTTT. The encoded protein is CASSRQGLIEDTIYF.

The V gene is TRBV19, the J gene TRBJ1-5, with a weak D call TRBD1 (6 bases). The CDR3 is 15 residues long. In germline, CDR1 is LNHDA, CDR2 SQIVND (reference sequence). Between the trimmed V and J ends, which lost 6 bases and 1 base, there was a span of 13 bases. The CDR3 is CASSLGGGSNQPQHF. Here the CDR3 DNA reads TGTGCCAGTAGCCTAGGGGGAGGGAGCAATCAGCCCCAGCATTTT.

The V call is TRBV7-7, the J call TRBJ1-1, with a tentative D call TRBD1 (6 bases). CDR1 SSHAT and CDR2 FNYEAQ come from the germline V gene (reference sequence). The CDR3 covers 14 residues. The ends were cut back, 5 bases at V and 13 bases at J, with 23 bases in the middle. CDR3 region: CASSIRQATSRDFF. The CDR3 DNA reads TGTGCCAGCAGCATAAGACAGGCCACGAGCAGAGATTTCTTT.

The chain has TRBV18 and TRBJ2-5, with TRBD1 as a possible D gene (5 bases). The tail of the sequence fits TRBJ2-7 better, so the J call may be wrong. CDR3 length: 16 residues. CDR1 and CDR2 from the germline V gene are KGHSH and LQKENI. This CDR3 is CASSPPLSRVGYEQYF. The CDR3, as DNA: TGTGCCAGCTCACCACCTTTGTCCAGGGTTGGCTACGAGCAGTACTTC.

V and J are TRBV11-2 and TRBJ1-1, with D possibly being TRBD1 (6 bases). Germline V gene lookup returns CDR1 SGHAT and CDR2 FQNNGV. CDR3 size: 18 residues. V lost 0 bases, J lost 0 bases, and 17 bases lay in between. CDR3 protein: CASSLDIPRTVMNTEAFF. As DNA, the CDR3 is TGTGCCAGCAGCTTAGACATTCCTAGGACAGTAATGAACACTGAAGCTTTCTTT.

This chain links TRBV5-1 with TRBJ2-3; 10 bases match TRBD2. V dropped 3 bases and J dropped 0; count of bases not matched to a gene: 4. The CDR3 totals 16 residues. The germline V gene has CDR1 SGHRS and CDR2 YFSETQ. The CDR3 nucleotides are TGCGCCAGCAGCTCTATAGCGGGAGGAAGCACAGATACGCAGTATTTT. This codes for CASSSIAGGSTDTQYF.

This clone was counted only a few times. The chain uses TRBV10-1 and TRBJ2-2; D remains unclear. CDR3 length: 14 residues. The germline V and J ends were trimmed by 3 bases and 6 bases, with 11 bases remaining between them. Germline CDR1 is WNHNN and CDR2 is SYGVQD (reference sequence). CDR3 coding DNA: TGCGCCAGCAGTGAATGGTTTGGATCCGGGGAGCTGTTTTTT. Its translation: CASSEWFGSGELFF.

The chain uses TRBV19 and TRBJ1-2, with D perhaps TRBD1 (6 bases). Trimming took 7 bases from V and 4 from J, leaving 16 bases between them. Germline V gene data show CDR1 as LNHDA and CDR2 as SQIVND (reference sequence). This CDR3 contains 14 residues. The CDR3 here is CASTAGGVGYGYTF. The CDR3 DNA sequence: TGTGCCAGTACAGCGGGGGGCGTCGGCTATGGCTACACCTTC.

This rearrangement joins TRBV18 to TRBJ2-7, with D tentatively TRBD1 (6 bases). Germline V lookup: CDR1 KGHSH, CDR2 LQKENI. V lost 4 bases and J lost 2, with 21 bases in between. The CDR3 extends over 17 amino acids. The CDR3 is CASSLSYRDTETYEQYF. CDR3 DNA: TGTGCCAGCTCACTCTCTTACAGGGATACTGAAACCTACGAGCAGTACTTC.